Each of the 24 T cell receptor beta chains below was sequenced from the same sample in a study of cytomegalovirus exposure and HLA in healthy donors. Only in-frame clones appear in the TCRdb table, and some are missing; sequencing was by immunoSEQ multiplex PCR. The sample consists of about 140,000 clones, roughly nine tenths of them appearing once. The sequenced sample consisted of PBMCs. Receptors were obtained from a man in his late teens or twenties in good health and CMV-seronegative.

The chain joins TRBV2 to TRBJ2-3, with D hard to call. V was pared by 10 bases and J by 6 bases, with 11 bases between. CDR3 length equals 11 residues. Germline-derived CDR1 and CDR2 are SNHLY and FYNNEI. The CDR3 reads CATSIGDTQYF. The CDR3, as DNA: TGTGCCACCTCAATCGGGGATACGCAGTATTTT.

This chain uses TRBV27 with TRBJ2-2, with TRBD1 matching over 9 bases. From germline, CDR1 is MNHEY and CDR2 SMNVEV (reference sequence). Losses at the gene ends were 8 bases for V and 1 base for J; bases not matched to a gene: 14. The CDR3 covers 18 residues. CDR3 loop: CASRIALDRGKNTGELFF. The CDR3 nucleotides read TGTGCCAGCCGAATCGCTCTGGACAGGGGCAAGAACACCGGGGAGCTGTTTTTT.

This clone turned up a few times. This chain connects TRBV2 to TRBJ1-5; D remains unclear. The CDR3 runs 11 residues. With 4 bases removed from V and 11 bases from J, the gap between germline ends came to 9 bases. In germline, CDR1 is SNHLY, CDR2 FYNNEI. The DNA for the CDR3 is TGTGCCAGCAGTGCCGGGCGGGCCCAGCATTTT. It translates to CASSAGRAQHF.

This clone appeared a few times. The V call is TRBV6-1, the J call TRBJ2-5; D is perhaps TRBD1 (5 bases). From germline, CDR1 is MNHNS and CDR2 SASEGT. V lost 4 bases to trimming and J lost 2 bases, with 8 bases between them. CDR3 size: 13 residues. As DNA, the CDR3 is TGTGCCAGCAGTGGACAGCCACAAGAGACCCAGTACTTC. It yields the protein CASSGQPQETQYF.

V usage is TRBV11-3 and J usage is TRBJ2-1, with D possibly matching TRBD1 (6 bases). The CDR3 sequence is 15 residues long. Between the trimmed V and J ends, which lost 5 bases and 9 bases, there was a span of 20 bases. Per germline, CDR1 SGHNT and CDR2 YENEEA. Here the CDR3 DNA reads TGTGCCAGCAGCGCCCAATTGGGCAGGGGCGGTGAGCAGTTCTTC. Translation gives CASSAQLGRGGEQFF.

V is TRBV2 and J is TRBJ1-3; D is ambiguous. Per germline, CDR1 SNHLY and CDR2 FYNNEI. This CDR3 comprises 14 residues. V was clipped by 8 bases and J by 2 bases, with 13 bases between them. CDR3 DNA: TGTGCCAGCGCAAGGAGAAAAACTGGAAACACCATATATTTT. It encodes CASARRKTGNTIYF.

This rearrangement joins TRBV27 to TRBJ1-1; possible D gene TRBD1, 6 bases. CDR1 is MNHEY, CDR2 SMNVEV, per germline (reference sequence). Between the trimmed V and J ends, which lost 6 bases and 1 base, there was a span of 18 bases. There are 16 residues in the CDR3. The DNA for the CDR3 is TGTGCCAGCAGCCCCAACGTGGGCAGGGGGAACACTGAAGCTTTCTTT. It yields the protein CASSPNVGRGNTEAFF.

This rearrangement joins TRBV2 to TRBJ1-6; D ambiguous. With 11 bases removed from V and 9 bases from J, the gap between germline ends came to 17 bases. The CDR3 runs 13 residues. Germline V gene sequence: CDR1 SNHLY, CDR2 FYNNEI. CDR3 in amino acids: CAYRSRSSSPLHF. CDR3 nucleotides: TGTGCCTACCGGAGTCGGTCGAGTTCACCCCTCCACTTT.

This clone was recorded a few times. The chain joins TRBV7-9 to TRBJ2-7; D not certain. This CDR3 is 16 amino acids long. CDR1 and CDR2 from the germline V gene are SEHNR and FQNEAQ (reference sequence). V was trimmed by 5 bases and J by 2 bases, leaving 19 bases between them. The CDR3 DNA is TGTGCCAGCAGCCCCATTTGGGCAGCCCCTCCCTACGAGCAGTACTTC. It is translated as CASSPIWAAPPYEQYF.

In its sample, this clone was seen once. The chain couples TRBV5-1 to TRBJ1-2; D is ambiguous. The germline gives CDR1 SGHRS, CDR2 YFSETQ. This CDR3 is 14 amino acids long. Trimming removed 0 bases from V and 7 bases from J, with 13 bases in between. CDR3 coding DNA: TGCGCCAGCAGCTTGGGTACGGGTGAGGGTGGCTACACCTTC. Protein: CASSLGTGEGGYTF.

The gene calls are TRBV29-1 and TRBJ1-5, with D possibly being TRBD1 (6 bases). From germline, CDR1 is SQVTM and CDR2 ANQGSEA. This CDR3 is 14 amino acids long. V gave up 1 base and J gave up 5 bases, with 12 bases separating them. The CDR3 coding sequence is TGCAGCGTTGAAGGAGGGGGATCCTATCAGCCCCAGCATTTT. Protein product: CSVEGGGSYQPQHF. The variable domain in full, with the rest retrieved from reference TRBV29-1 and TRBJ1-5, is SAVISQKPSRDICQRGTSLTIQCQVDSQVTMMFWYRQQPGQSLTLIATANQGSEATYESGFVIDKFPISRPNLTFSTLTVSNMSPEDSSIYLCSVEGGGSYQPQHFGDGTRLSIL.

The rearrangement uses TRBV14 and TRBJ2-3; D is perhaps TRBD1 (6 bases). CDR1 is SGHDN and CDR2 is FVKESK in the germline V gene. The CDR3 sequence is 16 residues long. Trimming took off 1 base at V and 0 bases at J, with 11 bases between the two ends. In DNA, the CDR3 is TGTGCCAGCAGCCAAGTGGTCGACAGGAGCACAGATACGCAGTATTTT. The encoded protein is CASSQVVDRSTDTQYF.

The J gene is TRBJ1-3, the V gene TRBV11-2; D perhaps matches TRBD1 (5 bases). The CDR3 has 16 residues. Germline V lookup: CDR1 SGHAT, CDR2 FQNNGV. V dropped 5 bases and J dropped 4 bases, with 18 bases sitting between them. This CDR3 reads CASSPNLGGNGNTIYF. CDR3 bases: TGTGCCAGCAGCCCCAACCTGGGGGGTAACGGAAACACCATATATTTT.

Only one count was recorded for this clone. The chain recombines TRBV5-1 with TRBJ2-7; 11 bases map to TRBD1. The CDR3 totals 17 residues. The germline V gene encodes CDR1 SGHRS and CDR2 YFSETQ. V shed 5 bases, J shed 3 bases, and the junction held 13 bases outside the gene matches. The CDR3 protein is CASRRYWGTGGIYEQYF. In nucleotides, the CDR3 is TGCGCCAGCAGGAGATATTGGGGGACAGGGGGGATCTACGAGCAGTACTTC.

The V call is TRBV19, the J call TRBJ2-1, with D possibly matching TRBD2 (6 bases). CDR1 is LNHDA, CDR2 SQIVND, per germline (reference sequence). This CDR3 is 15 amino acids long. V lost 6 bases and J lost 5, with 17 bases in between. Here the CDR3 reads CASSGRSSGDNEQFF. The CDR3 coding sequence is TGTGCCAGTAGCGGTCGGAGTTCGGGGGACAATGAGCAGTTCTTC.

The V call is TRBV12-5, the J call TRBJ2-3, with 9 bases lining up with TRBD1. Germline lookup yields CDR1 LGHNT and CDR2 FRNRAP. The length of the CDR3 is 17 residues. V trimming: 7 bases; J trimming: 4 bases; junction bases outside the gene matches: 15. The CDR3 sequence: CASATRTGTGRADTQYF. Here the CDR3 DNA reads TGTGCTAGTGCCACAAGGACCGGGACAGGGAGGGCAGATACGCAGTATTTT.

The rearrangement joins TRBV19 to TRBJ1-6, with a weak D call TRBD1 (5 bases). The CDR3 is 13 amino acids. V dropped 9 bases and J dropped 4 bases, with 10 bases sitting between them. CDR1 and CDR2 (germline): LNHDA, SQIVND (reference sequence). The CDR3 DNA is TGTGCCAGGGCAGGGAAATATAATTCACCCCTCCACTTT. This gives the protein CARAGKYNSPLHF. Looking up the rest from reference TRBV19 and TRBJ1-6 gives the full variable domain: DGGITQSPKYLFRKEGQNVTLSCEQNLNHDAMYWYRQDPGQGLRLIYYSQIVNDFQKGDIAEGYSVSREKKESFPLTVTSAQKNPTAFYLCARAGKYNSPLHFGNGTRLTVT.

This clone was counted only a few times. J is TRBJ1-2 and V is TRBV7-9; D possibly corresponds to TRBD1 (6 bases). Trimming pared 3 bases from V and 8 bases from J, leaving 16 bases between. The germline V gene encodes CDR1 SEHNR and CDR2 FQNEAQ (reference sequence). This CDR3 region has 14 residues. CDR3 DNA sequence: TGTGCCAGCAGCTTTAACAGGGTCGGGTACGGCTACACCTTC. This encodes CASSFNRVGYGYTF.

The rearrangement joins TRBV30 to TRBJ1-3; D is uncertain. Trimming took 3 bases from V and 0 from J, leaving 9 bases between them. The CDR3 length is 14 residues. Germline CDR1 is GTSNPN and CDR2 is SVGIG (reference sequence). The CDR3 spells CAWSLTISGNTIYF. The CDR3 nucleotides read TGTGCCTGGAGCCTAACCATCTCTGGAAACACCATATATTTT.

The CDR3 DNA reads as TGTGCCAGCAGCCCATCAGGGATGGATGAAAAACTGTTTTTT. Translating it yields CASSPSGMDEKLFF. The chain has TRBV5-6 and TRBJ1-4, with D perhaps TRBD1 (5 bases). Looked up from germline, CDR1 is SGHDT and CDR2 is YYEEEE. The V end lost 4 bases, the J end lost 6 bases, and 13 bases lay between the germline ends. The CDR3 is made up of 14 amino acids.

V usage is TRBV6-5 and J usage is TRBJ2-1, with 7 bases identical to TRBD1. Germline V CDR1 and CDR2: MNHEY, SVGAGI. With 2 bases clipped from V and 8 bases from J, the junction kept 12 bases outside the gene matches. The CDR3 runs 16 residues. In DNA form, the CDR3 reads TGTGCCAGCAGTTACACTACCGGGACAGCGACCTATGAGCAGTTCTTC. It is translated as CASSYTTGTATYEQFF.

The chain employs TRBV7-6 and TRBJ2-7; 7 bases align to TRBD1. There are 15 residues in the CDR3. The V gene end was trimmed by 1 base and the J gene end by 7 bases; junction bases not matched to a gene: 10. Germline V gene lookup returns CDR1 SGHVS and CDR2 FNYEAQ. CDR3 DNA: TGTGCCAGCAGCTTAGAAGGGTTACAGGGGTCGGAGCAGTACTTC. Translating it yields CASSLEGLQGSEQYF.

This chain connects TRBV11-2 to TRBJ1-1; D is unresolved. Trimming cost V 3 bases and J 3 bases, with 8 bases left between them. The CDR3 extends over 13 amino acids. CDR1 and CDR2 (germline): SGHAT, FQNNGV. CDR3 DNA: TGTGCCAGCAGCTTTAGTCTGGACACTGAAGCTTTCTTT. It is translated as CASSFSLDTEAFF.

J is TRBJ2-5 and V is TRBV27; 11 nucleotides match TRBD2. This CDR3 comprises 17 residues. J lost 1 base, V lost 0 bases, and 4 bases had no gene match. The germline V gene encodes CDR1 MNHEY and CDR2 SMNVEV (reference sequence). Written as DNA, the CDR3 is TGTGCCAGCAGTTTATCCCCGGGACTAGCGGTCCAAGAGACCCAGTACTTC. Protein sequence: CASSLSPGLAVQETQYF.